The 13 T cell receptor beta chains presented below share a single source sample, sequenced in a study of human T cells and chemical hapten exposure. TCRdb reanalysed the RACE reads using MiXCR and keeps one entry per CDR3 protein. The sample shows approximately 350,000 distinct CDR3 sequences, about 7% of them seen only once. Time point of the sample: patch test 1, 2 weeks after DPC sensitization. Noted treatment: therapeutic diphenylcyclopropenone sensitization with weekly scalp DPC. The specimen comprised whole blood, sampled in connection with sensitization to the hapten diphenylcyclopropenone (DPC). The receptors come from a woman under 30 with alopecia areata. Some clones in this sample may be carry-over from other donors' samples.

The genes are TRBV7-2 and TRBJ2-6; D not resolved. V lost 3 bases and J lost 4, with 19 bases in between. The germline V gene has CDR1 SGHTA and CDR2 FQGNSA. The CDR3 runs to 18 residues. The CDR3 protein is CASSFRIQFYSGANVLTF. In DNA, the CDR3 is TGTGCCAGCAGCTTTCGTATTCAGTTTTACTCCGGGGCCAACGTCCTGACTTTC.

The chain recombines TRBV20-1 with TRBJ2-3; 9 positions agree with TRBD2. The germline V gene has CDR1 DFQATT and CDR2 SNEGSKA (reference sequence). The V gene end was trimmed by 5 bases and the J gene end by 5 bases; junction bases not matched to a gene: 11. The CDR3 is made up of 15 amino acids. Written as DNA, the CDR3 is TGCAGTGCTTATACGGGACTAGCTAGGGAAGATACGCAGTATTTT. Translating it yields CSAYTGLAREDTQYF.

This clonotype was detected ten times or more. The gene calls are TRBV7-6 and TRBJ2-5, with 9 bases fitting TRBD1. The CDR3 is 14 amino acids. Germline V gives CDR1 SGHVS, CDR2 FNYEAQ. After removal of 4 bases from V and 4 bases from J, the junction contained 4 bases not matched to a gene. Written as DNA, the CDR3 is TGTGCCAGCAGCTCTGGACAGGGGAGAGAGACCCAGTACTTC. It encodes CASSSGQGRETQYF. Together with reference TRBV7-6 and TRBJ2-5, the CDR3 gives the full variable domain: GAGVSQSPRYKVTKRGQDVALRCDPISGHVSLYWYRQALGQGPEFLTYFNYEAQQDKSGLPNDRFSAERPEGSISTLTIQRTEQRDSAMYRCASSSGQGRETQYFGPGTRLLVL.

This clonotype was seen repeatedly, ten times or more. This sequence joins TRBV7-3 and TRBJ1-1; TRBD1 matches at 7 bases. Germline V gene sequence: CDR1 SGHTA, CDR2 FQGTGA. V lost 5 bases, J lost 5 bases, and 5 bases stayed unmatched. The CDR3 loop spans 13 amino acids. The CDR3 loop reads CASSPRQGTEAFF. The CDR3 region has the DNA TGTGCCAGCAGCCCGAGACAGGGAACTGAAGCTTTCTTT.

Comments on this clonotype: One end of the junction does not line up with germline, which may come from a read error. CDR3: CDSSPDNQPQHF. CDR3 DNA: TGTGACAGCAGTCCAGACAATCAGCCCCAGCATTTT. V usage is TRBV2 and J usage is TRBJ1-5, with unresolved D. The CDR3 contains 12 residues. Germline V lookup: CDR1 SNHLY, CDR2 FYNNEI.

The rearrangement links TRBV3-1 to TRBJ1-4; unclear D gene. CDR1 is LGHDT and CDR2 is YNNKEL in the germline V gene (reference sequence). Trimming stripped 0 bases from V and 0 bases from J, with 8 bases between. This CDR3 has 16 residues. The CDR3 here is CASSQDEDATNEKLFF. The CDR3, as DNA: TGTGCCAGCAGCCAAGACGAGGACGCAACTAATGAAAAACTGTTTTTT.

This clonotype has a handful of counts. The chain has TRBV2 and TRBJ1-1; possible D gene TRBD1, 6 bases. Germline loops: CDR1 SNHLY, CDR2 FYNNEI. The CDR3 sequence is 12 residues long. Between the trimmed V and J ends, which lost 8 bases and 9 bases, there was a span of 16 bases. The chain's CDR3 is CASSEGGTQAFF. In nucleotides, the CDR3 is TGTGCCAGCTCCGAGGGCGGGACACAAGCTTTCTTT.

The V and J genes are TRBV6-2 or TRBV6-3 and TRBJ1-3, with a weak D call TRBD1 (6 bases). This CDR3 has 14 amino acids. Germline lookup yields CDR1 MNHEY and CDR2 SVGEGT. Trimming removed 7 bases at V and 2 bases at J, with 12 bases between. Here the CDR3 DNA reads TGTGCCAGCACCGAGAGACAGGCTGGAAACACCATATATTTT. The encoded protein is CASTERQAGNTIYF.

This clonotype came up a few times. The chain couples TRBV7-2 to TRBJ2-5, with D unclear. This CDR3 is built from 13 residues. Trimming took off 2 bases at V and 4 bases at J, with 8 bases between the two ends. The germline V gene has CDR1 SGHTA and CDR2 FQGNSA. The CDR3 nucleotides are TGTGCCAGCAGCTTAATCAGAGTAGAGACCCAGTACTTC. This gives the protein CASSLIRVETQYF.

This clonotype showed up many times. The chain has TRBV6-5 and TRBJ2-2; D may be TRBD1 (5 bases). With 6 bases removed from V and 3 bases from J, the gap between germline ends came to 11 bases. Per the germline V gene, CDR1 is MNHEY and CDR2 is SVGAGI. The CDR3 runs 14 residues. The CDR3 here is CASRRQRYTGELFF. DNA of the CDR3: TGTGCCAGCAGGCGACAGAGATACACCGGGGAGCTGTTTTTT.

The table lists this clonotype with a few counts. The gene calls are TRBV7-2 and TRBJ1-1, with D perhaps matching TRBD1 (6 bases). The germline V and J ends were trimmed by 1 base and 7 bases, with 13 bases remaining between them. The germline V gene has CDR1 SGHTA and CDR2 FQGNSA. The CDR3 consists of 14 residues. The DNA of the CDR3 is TGTGCCAGCAGCTTAGGCTGGGCAGGGGTTGAAGCTTTCTTT. The encoded protein is CASSLGWAGVEAFF.

The sample holds a few counts of this clonotype. This chain connects TRBV20-1 to TRBJ2-7, with D possibly being TRBD1 (7 bases). CDR3 size: 13 residues. The V end lost 4 bases, the J end lost 8 bases, and 18 bases lay between the germline ends. Germline CDR1 and CDR2: DFQATT and SNEGSKA (reference sequence). The CDR3 DNA is TGCAGTGCTACCGGACAGGAGGGTCGCAAGCAGTACTTC. This translates into CSATGQEGRKQYF.

This clonotype occurred a few times. The rearrangement links TRBV27 to TRBJ1-5; D is unresolved. CDR1 is MNHEY and CDR2 is SMNVEV in the germline V gene (reference sequence). This CDR3 has 15 residues. Deletions cut 7 bases from V and 0 bases from J, with 13 bases between. The CDR3 loop reads CASKSQTISNQPQHF. The CDR3 DNA follows: TGTGCCAGCAAGTCCCAGACGATTAGCAATCAGCCCCAGCATTTT.